This passage covers 10 T cell receptor beta chains from one sample sequenced in a study of T-cell memory formation after mild COVID-19. TCRdb reprocessed the 5' RACE reads with MiXCR, giving one entry per CDR3 protein. The sample consists of about 200,000 distinct CDR3 sequences, 7.5% to 10% of them appearing once. The sequencing sample was made of PBMCs or a T cell subset sorted from them (not recorded which). The receptors here all came from a man aged 18-30 years who had mild COVID-19 (a few samples of this study predate the infection). Cell type and time point are not known.

This chain joins TRBV11-3 and TRBJ2-7, with D perhaps assigned TRBD1 or TRBD2 (6 bases each). Per germline, CDR1 SGHNT and CDR2 YENEEA. Deletions cut 3 bases from V and 0 bases from J, with 9 bases between. The CDR3 contains 14 residues. The CDR3 spells CASSFRGLSYEQYF. For the CDR3, the DNA is TGTGCCAGCAGCTTCAGGGGACTCTCCTACGAGCAGTACTTC. Looking up the rest from reference TRBV11-3 and TRBJ2-7 gives the full variable domain: EAGVVQSPRYKIIEKKQPVAFWCNPISGHNTLYWYLQNLGQGPELLIRYENEEAVDDSQLPKDRFSAERLKGVDSTLKIQPAELGDSAVYLCASSFRGLSYEQYFGPGTRLTVT.

This clonotype was recorded a few times. The J gene is TRBJ2-3, the V gene TRBV12-3 or TRBV12-4; D remains unclear. Trimming shortened V by 3 bases and J by 0 bases, and 10 bases separated the two germline ends. CDR3 size: 15 residues. The CDR3, as DNA: TGTGCCAGCAGTTTTCAGTATACTAGCACAGATACGCAGTATTTT. This gives the protein CASSFQYTSTDTQYF.

The sample holds a few counts of this clonotype. The junction and the germline gene differ at one end; a read error may be behind it. The rearrangement links TRBV20-1 to TRBJ1-5; D uncertain. This CDR3 is 15 amino acids long. Looked up from germline, CDR1 is DFQATT and CDR2 is SNEGSKA (reference sequence). For the CDR3, the DNA is TGCAGTGCTGGAGACGTCGCCTTAGGCAATCAGCCCCAGCATTTT. As protein: CSAGDVALGNQPQHF.

This sequence joins TRBV11-2 and TRBJ2-5, with no clear D. Per the germline V gene, CDR1 is SGHAT and CDR2 is FQNNGV. V was shortened by 5 bases and J by 5 bases, with 15 bases between the two germline ends. This CDR3 comprises 14 residues. CDR3 sequence: CASSPSPFGETQYF. In nucleotides, the CDR3 is TGTGCCAGCAGCCCGAGCCCCTTTGGGGAGACCCAGTACTTC.

This clonotype has just a few counts. The chain combines TRBV20-1 with TRBJ1-1; 8 bases fit TRBD1. This CDR3 has 15 residues. In germline, CDR1 is DFQATT, CDR2 SNEGSKA (reference sequence). J was trimmed by 5 bases and V by 0 bases; bases with no gene match: 8. The CDR3 nucleotides read TGCAGTGCTAGAGATCCCGCAGGGGGCCGGACTGAAGCTTTCTTT. It encodes CSARDPAGGRTEAFF.

In its sample, this clonotype was seen many times. This chain uses TRBV7-9 with TRBJ2-5, with D perhaps being TRBD1 or TRBD2 (6 bases each). The CDR3 contains 16 residues. V dropped 3 bases and J dropped 4 bases, with 18 bases sitting between them. Germline V gene data show CDR1 as SEHNR and CDR2 as FQNEAQ (reference sequence). CDR3 protein: CASSFRFTGTAETQYF. The CDR3 DNA sequence: TGTGCCAGCAGCTTTCGATTTACAGGGACTGCAGAGACCCAGTACTTC.

The chain employs TRBV11-2 and TRBJ2-4, with 13 positions matching TRBD2. Trimming took 5 bases from V and 5 from J; bases not matched to a gene: 9. This CDR3 contains 17 residues. The V gene's germline CDR1 is SGHAT and CDR2 FQNNGV. The CDR3 loop is CASSQGTSGAAENIQYF. DNA of the CDR3: TGTGCCAGCAGCCAGGGGACTAGCGGGGCGGCGGAAAACATTCAGTACTTC.

This clonotype was observed a few times. V gene TRBV6-2 or TRBV6-3 combines with J gene TRBJ2-1; no clear D gene. Trimming left V 8 bases short and J 4 bases short, with 9 bases between. Germline lookup yields CDR1 MNHEY and CDR2 SVGEGT. CDR3 length: 12 residues. CDR3 sequence (DNA): TGTGCCAGCGGTGGAAATTACAATGAGCAGTTCTTC. Its protein product is CASGGNYNEQFF.

This clonotype was counted between two and nine times. The gene calls are TRBV4-1 and TRBJ1-1; 9 nucleotides match TRBD1. The J segment lost 5 bases and the V segment lost 4 bases, leaving 8 bases of the junction unmatched. This CDR3 has 15 residues. CDR1 is MGHRA and CDR2 is YSYEKL in the germline V gene. CDR3 sequence: CASSPGTGSQTEAFF. DNA for the CDR3: TGCGCCAGCAGCCCGGGGACAGGGTCCCAAACTGAAGCTTTCTTT.

This clonotype has just a few counts. This chain joins TRBV7-3 and TRBJ2-3, with D possibly matching TRBD2 (6 bases). Germline values: CDR1 SGHTA, CDR2 FQGTGA. V lost 5 bases and J 2 bases, leaving 11 bases between the germline ends. This CDR3 region has 14 residues. The DNA of the CDR3 is TGTGCCAGCAGCCGGGGGACTTCCACAGATACGCAGTATTTT. Protein sequence: CASSRGTSTDTQYF.